These T cell receptor beta chains were read from a single sample in a study of neurological immune-mediated disorders. TCRdb reprocessed the 5' RACE reads with MiXCR, giving one entry per CDR3 protein. The sample records approximately 38,000 distinct CDR3 sequences, around 10% being singletons. The sample consisted of CD4+ T cells from blood. These receptor sequences come from a woman aged 25-40 years with HTLV-1-associated myelopathy (HAM/TSP). Each CDR3 is given with its conserved first and last residue. The D gene is left open where the match is weak. Not all rows give a size; the values are once, few, many and, for expanded clones, a class.

V gene: TRBV20-1
D gene: NA
J gene: TRBJ1-6
clone size: many
CDR3 DNA: TGCAGTGCTGCGCAGGGCCCCCAAAATTCACCCCTCCACTTT
CDR3 protein: CSAAQGPQNSPLHF

V gene: TRBV5-1
D gene: NA
J gene: TRBJ1-1
clone size: many
CDR3 DNA: TGCGCCAGCAGCTTGCCCGCACCAGGTGAAGCTTTCTTT
CDR3 protein: CASSLPAPGEAFF

V gene: TRBV5-1
D gene: NA
J gene: TRBJ2-7
clone size: many
CDR3 DNA: TGCGCCAGCAGCTTGGGGGACACAGCCTACGAGCAGTACTTC
CDR3 protein: CASSLGDTAYEQYF

V gene: TRBV5-1
D gene: NA
J gene: TRBJ2-6
clone size: many
CDR3 DNA: TGCGCCAGCAGCCCGGAGAAGAGCTCTGGGGCCAACGTCCTGACTTTC
CDR3 protein: CASSPEKSSGANVLTF

V gene: TRBV20-1
D gene: NA
J gene: TRBJ2-7
clone size: many
CDR3 DNA: TGCAGTGCCCTCCCAGTTTCGAGAAACTACGAGCAGTACTTC
CDR3 protein: CSALPVSRNYEQYF

V gene: TRBV5-5
D gene: TRBD1
J gene: TRBJ1-1
clone size: many
CDR3 DNA: TGTGCCAGCAGCTTGGTCCTAAACAGGGGTGGTACTGAAGCTTTCTTT
CDR3 protein: CASSLVLNRGGTEAFF

V gene: TRBV25-1
D gene: NA
J gene: TRBJ1-4
clone size: many
CDR3 DNA: TGTGCCAGCAGTGATTATCTAGGGGGAAGCGAAAAACTGTTTTTT
CDR3 protein: CASSDYLGGSEKLFF

V gene: TRBV20-1
D gene: NA
J gene: TRBJ2-1
clone size: many
CDR3 DNA: TGCAGTGCTAGGCTACTAGGAGGGAGGAATGAGCAGTTCTTC
CDR3 protein: CSARLLGGRNEQFF

V gene: TRBV10-3
D gene: NA
J gene: TRBJ1-4
clone size: many
CDR3 DNA: TGTGCCATCAGTGGTGTAGGGGGTAATGAAAAACTGTTTTTT
CDR3 protein: CAISGVGGNEKLFF

V gene: TRBV11-2
D gene: NA
J gene: TRBJ2-1
clone size: many
CDR3 DNA: TGTGCCAGCAGCCCCCCAGGGAGCTCCTACAATGAGCAGTTCTTC
CDR3 protein: CASSPPGSSYNEQFF

V gene: TRBV5-5
D gene: NA
J gene: TRBJ1-5
clone size: many
CDR3 DNA: TGTGCCAGCAGCTTGGAACCCCATCAGCCCCAGCATTTT
CDR3 protein: CASSLEPHQPQHF

V gene: TRBV5-1
D gene: NA
J gene: TRBJ1-5
clone size: many
CDR3 DNA: TGCGCCAGCAGCTTGGACGATTATAGCAATCAGCCCCAGCATTTT
CDR3 protein: CASSLDDYSNQPQHF

V gene: TRBV11-1
D gene: NA
J gene: TRBJ1-1
clone size: few
CDR3 DNA: TGTGCCAGCAGCTTAGAGGCTTGGGGTGACACTGAAGCTTTCTTT
CDR3 protein: CASSLEAWGDTEAFF

V gene: TRBV7-9
D gene: NA
J gene: TRBJ2-3
clone size: many
CDR3 DNA: TGTGCCAGCGCGTCCACAGATACGCAGTATTTT
CDR3 protein: CASASTDTQYF

V gene: TRBV10-3
D gene: NA
J gene: TRBJ1-3
clone size: many
CDR3 DNA: TGTGCCATCAGTGAGTCGCCAGGACCCAACTCTGGAAACACCATATATTTT
CDR3 protein: CAISESPGPNSGNTIYF

V gene: TRBV7-9
D gene: NA
J gene: TRBJ1-6
clone size: NA
CDR3 DNA: TGTGTCAGCAGCTTAGCACTCGCAGGGATCTATAATTCACCCCTCCACTTT
CDR3 protein: CVSSLALAGIYNSPLHF